Below are 11 T cell receptor beta chains sequenced from a single sample in a study of T cells after yellow fever vaccination. Each CDR3 protein gets one entry after TCRdb re-called the 5' RACE reads with MiXCR. This sample yields hundreds of thousands of distinct CDR3 sequences, of which roughly an eighth are seen a single time; about 15% belongs to the top ten. The input for sequencing was PBMCs, taken on the day of the yellow fever booster vaccination. These receptors were taken from a man aged 30 to 39 who received the YFV17D yellow fever vaccine.

The chain combines TRBV29-1 with TRBJ2-5; 7 bases line up with TRBD2. V gave up 3 bases and J gave up 6 bases; unmatched junction bases: 4. The CDR3 is 12 residues long. The germline V gene encodes CDR1 SQVTM and CDR2 ANQGSEA. CDR3 sequence: CSVEGGSQTQYF. The CDR3 region has the DNA TGCAGCGTTGAGGGCGGGAGTCAGACCCAGTACTTC.

This chain connects TRBV20-1 to TRBJ1-2; TRBD1 is a possible D gene (6 bases). The CDR3 has 13 amino acids. With 5 bases removed from V and 0 bases from J, the gap between germline ends came to 10 bases. The germline CDR1 and CDR2 sequences are DFQATT and SNEGSKA (reference sequence). CDR3 loop: CSARTASNYGYTF. Written as DNA, the CDR3 is TGCAGTGCTCGGACAGCTTCTAACTATGGCTACACCTTC.

The V call is TRBV27, the J call TRBJ2-4, with no clear D. The CDR3 has 13 amino acids. V was cut by 3 bases and J by 5 bases, with 8 bases left in between. Germline V gene sequence: CDR1 MNHEY, CDR2 SMNVEV (reference sequence). The CDR3 region has the DNA TGTGCCAGCAGTTTTTCAGATCAAAACATTCAGTACTTC. This translates into CASSFSDQNIQYF.

This clonotype was seen a few times. This chain links TRBV25-1 with TRBJ2-5; TRBD2 agrees at 9 bases. CDR3 size: 15 residues. Germline assignment: CDR1 MGHDK and CDR2 SYGVNS. V lost 5 bases, J lost 5 bases, and 9 bases stayed unmatched. The CDR3 sequence: CASSSRLAAQETQYF. CDR3 DNA sequence: TGTGCCAGCAGTTCCCGACTAGCGGCCCAGGAGACCCAGTACTTC.

This chain links TRBV21-1 with TRBJ1-1; the table assigns TRBD1, which was not confirmed against the DNA. TRBV21-1 is an annotated pseudogene. This CDR3 region has 15 residues. The CDR3 is CASSNTTGRDTEAFF. The DNA of the CDR3 is TGTGCCAGCAGCAACACGACAGGGCGGGACACTGAAGCTTTCTTT.

With respect to this clonotype: An end of the junction differs from the germline gene, which may be a read error. The CDR3 DNA follows: TGCAGCTACGAAGACGACAGGAGGCACTTC. This encodes CSYEDDRRHF. The V call is TRBV29-1, the J call TRBJ2-7; a possible D gene is TRBD1 (6 bases). CDR1 SQVTM and CDR2 ANQGSEA come from the germline V gene. This CDR3 comprises 10 residues.

The V gene is TRBV20-1, the J gene TRBJ2-3; possible D gene TRBD2, 5 bases. This CDR3 spans 17 amino acids. Trimming stripped 0 bases from V and 0 bases from J, with 16 bases between. Germline CDR1 reads DFQATT; CDR2 reads SNEGSKA (reference sequence). The CDR3 DNA sequence: TGCAGTGCTAGAGATCTCCTTCGCGGCGGGAGCACAGATACGCAGTATTTT. Translating gives CSARDLLRGGSTDTQYF.

This clonotype came up a few times. V usage is TRBV4-3 and J usage is TRBJ2-5; D tentatively fits TRBD1 or TRBD2 (5 bases each). V was trimmed by 0 bases and J by 5 bases, leaving 25 bases between them. This CDR3 is 19 amino acids long. Germline loops: CDR1 LGHNA, CDR2 YSLEER. The CDR3 is CASSQERGRAGLKWETQYF. CDR3 sequence (DNA): TGCGCCAGCAGCCAAGAACGAGGGAGAGCAGGGCTAAAGTGGGAGACCCAGTACTTC.

The J gene is TRBJ1-4, the V gene TRBV21-1; the table gives TRBD1 as D, unverified against the DNA. TRBV21-1 counts as a pseudogene. The CDR3 has 17 amino acids. The CDR3 is CASSKPTNRAPNEKLFF. DNA for the CDR3: TGTGCCAGCAGCAAACCTACTAACAGGGCGCCTAATGAAAAACTGTTTTTT.

V is TRBV4-3 and J is TRBJ2-1; maybe TRBD2 (5 bases). The length of the CDR3 is 13 residues. V lost 4 bases and J 10 bases, leaving 14 bases between the germline ends. Germline V CDR1 and CDR2: LGHNA, YSLEER. The CDR3 here is CASSLSRTGEQFF. CDR3 nucleotide sequence: TGCGCCAGCAGCCTAAGTCGGACGGGGGAGCAGTTCTTC.

This clonotype has more than one count but fewer than ten. The junction and the germline gene differ at one end; a read error may be behind it. The chain links TRBV7-2 to TRBJ2-1, with 7 bases aligning to TRBD2. CDR1 is SGHTA and CDR2 is FQGNSA in the germline V gene. The CDR3 spans 15 residues. In DNA, the CDR3 is TGTGCCAGCAGCATAGCGGGCAGCTCCTACAATGAGCAGTTCTTC. Its translation: CASSIAGSSYNEQFF. The complete variable domain, with remaining parts taken from reference TRBV7-2 and TRBJ2-1, reads GAGVSQSPSNKVTEKGKDVELRCDPISGHTALYWYRQSLGQGLEFLIYFQGNSAPDKSGLPSDRFSAERTGGSVSTLTIQRTQQEDSAVYLCASSIAGSSYNEQFFGPGTRLTVL.